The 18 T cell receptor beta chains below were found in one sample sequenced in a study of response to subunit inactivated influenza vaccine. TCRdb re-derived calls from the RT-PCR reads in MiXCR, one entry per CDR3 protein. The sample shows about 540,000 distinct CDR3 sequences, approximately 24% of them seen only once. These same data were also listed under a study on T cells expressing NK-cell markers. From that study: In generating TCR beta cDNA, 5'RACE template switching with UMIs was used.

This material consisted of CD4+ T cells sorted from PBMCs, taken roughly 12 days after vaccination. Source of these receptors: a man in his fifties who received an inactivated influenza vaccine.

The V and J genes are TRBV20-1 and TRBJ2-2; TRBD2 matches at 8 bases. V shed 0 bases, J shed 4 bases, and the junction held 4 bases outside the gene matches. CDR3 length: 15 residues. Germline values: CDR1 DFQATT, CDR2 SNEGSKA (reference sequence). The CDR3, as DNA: TGCAGTGCTAGAGAAGGGACTAGGATCACCGGGGAGCTGTTTTTT. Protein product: CSAREGTRITGELFF.

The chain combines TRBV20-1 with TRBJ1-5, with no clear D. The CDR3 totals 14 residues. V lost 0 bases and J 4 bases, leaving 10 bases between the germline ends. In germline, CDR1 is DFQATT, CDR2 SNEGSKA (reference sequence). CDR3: CSARDLADNQPQHF. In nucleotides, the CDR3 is TGCAGTGCTAGAGATTTGGCAGATAATCAGCCCCAGCATTTT.

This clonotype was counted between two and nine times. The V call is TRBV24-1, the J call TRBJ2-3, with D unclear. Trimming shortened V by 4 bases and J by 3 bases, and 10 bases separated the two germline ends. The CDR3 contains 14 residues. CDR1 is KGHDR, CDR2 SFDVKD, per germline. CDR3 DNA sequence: TGTGCCACCAGTGACTCAAGGCTGACAGATACGCAGTATTTT. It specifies CATSDSRLTDTQYF.

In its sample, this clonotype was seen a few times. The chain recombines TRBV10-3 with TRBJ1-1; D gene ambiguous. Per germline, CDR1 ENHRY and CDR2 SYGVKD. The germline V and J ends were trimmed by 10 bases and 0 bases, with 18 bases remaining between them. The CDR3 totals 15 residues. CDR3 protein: CATQGIGPMNTEAFF. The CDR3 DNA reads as TGTGCCACCCAAGGCATTGGGCCCATGAACACTGAAGCTTTCTTT.

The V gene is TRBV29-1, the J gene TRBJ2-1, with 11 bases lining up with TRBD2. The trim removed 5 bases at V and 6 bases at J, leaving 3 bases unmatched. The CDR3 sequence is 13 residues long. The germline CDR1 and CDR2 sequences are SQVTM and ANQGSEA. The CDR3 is CSVLGLAGNEQFF. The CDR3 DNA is TGCAGCGTTCTCGGACTAGCGGGCAATGAGCAGTTCTTC.

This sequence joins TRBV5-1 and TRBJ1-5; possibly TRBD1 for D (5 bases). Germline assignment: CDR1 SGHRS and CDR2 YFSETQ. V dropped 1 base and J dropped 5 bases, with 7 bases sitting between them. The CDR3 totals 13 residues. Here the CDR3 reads CASSLMGDQPQHF. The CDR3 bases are TGCGCCAGCAGCTTGATGGGGGATCAGCCCCAGCATTTT.

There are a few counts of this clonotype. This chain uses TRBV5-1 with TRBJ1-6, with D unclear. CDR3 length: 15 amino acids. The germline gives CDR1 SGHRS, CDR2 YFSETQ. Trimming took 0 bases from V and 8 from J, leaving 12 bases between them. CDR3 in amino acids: CASSLVWGWDSPLHF. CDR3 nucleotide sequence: TGCGCCAGCAGCTTGGTTTGGGGTTGGGATTCACCCCTCCACTTT.

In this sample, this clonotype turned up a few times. The chain's CDR3 is CASSYSASGGDTDTQYF. The CDR3, as DNA: TGTGCCAGCAGTTACTCGGCTAGCGGGGGGGACACAGATACGCAGTATTTT. This rearrangement joins TRBV6-5 to TRBJ2-3; 12 bases are a match to TRBD2. Germline lookup yields CDR1 MNHEY and CDR2 SVGAGI. Trimming cost V 0 bases and J 2 bases; bases outside gene matches: 3. The length of the CDR3 is 17 residues.

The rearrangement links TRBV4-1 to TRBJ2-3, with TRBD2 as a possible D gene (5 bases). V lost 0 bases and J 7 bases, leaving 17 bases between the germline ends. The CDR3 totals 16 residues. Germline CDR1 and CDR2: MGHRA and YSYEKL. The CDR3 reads CASSQETGHGGYTQYF. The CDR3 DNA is TGCGCCAGCAGCCAAGAAACCGGCCACGGAGGATATACGCAGTATTTT.

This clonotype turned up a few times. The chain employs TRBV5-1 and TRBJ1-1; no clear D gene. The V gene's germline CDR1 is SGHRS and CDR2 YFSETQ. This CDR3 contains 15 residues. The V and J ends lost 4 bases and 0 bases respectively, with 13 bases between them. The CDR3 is CASSPGVLLNTEAFF. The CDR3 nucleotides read TGCGCCAGCAGCCCGGGAGTCCTTCTGAACACTGAAGCTTTCTTT.

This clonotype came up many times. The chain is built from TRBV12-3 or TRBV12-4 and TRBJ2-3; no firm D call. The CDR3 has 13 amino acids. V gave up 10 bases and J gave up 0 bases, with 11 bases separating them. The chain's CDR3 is CANKKDSTDTQYF. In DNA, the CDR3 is TGTGCCAACAAAAAAGATAGCACAGATACGCAGTATTTT.

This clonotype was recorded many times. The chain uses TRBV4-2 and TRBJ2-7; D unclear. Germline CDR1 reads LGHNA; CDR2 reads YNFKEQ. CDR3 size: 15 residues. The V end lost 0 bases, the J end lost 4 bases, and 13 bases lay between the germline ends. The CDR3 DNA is TGTGCCAGCAGCCAAGATCGACGGAGCCGGTACGAGCAGTACTTC. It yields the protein CASSQDRRSRYEQYF.

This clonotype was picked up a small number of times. CDR3 sequence (DNA): TGTGCCAGCAGCTCTAGCGCTGAGGGGCAGTTCTTC. This translates into CASSSSAEGQFF. V is TRBV6-6 and J is TRBJ2-1, with TRBD2 as a possible D gene (6 bases). This CDR3 region has 12 residues. Germline-derived CDR1 and CDR2 are MNHNY and SVGAGI (reference sequence). The V and J ends lost 6 bases and 12 bases respectively, with 15 bases between them.

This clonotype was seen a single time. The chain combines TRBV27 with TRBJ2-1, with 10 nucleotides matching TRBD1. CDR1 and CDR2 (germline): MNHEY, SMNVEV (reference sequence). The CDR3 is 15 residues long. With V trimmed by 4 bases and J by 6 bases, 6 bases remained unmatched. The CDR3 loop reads CASSSRDRGFNEQFF. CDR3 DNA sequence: TGTGCCAGCAGTTCCCGGGACAGGGGATTCAATGAGCAGTTCTTC.

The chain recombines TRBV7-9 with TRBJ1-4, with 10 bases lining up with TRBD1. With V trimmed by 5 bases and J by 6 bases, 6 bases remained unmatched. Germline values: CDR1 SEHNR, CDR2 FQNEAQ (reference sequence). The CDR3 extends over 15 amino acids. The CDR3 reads CASSELGQGYEKLFF. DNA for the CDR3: TGTGCCAGCAGCGAATTGGGACAGGGGTATGAAAAACTGTTTTTT.

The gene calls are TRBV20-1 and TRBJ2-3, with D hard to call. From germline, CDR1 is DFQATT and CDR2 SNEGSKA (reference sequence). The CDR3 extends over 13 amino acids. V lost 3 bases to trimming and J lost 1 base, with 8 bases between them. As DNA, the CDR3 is TGCAGTGCTAGTAACCCTCGCACAGATACGCAGTATTTT. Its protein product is CSASNPRTDTQYF.

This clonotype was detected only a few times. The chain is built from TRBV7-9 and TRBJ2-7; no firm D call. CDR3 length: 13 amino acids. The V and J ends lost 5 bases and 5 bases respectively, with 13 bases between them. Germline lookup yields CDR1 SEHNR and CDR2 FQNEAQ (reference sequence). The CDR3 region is CASSAGLLDEQYF. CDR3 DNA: TGTGCCAGCAGCGCAGGCCTACTGGACGAGCAGTACTTC.

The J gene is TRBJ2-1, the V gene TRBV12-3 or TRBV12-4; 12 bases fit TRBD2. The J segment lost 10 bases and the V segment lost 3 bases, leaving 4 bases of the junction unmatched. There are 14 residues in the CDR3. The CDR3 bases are TGTGCCAGCAGTTTGACTAGCGGGGGACCAGAGCAGTTCTTC. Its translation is CASSLTSGGPEQFF.